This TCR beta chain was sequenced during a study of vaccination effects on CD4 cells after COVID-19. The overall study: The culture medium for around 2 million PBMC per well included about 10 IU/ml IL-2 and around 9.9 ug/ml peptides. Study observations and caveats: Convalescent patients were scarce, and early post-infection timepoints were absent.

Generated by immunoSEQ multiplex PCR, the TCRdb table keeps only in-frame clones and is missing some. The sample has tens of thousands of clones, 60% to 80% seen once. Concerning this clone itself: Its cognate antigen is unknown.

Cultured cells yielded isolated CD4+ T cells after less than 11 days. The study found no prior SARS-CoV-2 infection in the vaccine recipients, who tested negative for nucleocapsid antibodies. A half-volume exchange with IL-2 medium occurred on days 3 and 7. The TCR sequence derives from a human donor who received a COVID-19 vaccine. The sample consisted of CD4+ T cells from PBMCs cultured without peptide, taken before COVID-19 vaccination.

The CDR3 DNA follows: TGTGCCATCAGTGAGTCGTTCCCAGATGGCGGCTACACCTTC. Amino acid sequence: CAISESFPDGGYTF. The chain has TRBV10-3 and TRBJ1-2; D remains unclear. V lost 0 bases to trimming and J lost 8 bases, with 13 bases between them. Germline CDR1 reads ENHRY; CDR2 reads SYGVKD. The CDR3 runs to 14 residues.